This T cell receptor (beta chain) emerged from a study of shared clonotypes between healthy human individuals. Notes on the study in general: Naive subsets typically showed greater estimated richness than memory subsets.

The germline CDR1 and CDR2 sequences are MGHRA and YSYEKL. The CDR3 spans 13 residues. Trimming removed 1 base at V and 4 bases at J, with 4 bases between. Only in-frame clones appear in the TCRdb table, and some are missing; sequencing was by immunoSEQ multiplex PCR. The sample contains some 980,000 clones, less than 85% of which appear only once. Regarding this clone: The antigen is undetermined.

V is TRBV4-1 and J is TRBJ1-4; D gene ambiguous. Sequenced: memory CD4+ T cells sorted from blood. Documented subset: CD45RA-negative fraction. This clonotype originated in a man aged 18 to 35 in good health. The CDR3 DNA is TGCGCCAGCAGCCAAGCTAATAATGAAAAACTGTTTTTT. This gives the protein CASSQANNEKLFF.